This T cell receptor beta chain was recovered during a study of blood T cell repertoires in COVID-19. Overall study: Acute and convalescent COVID-19 specimens originated in the United States, Italy and Spain. Sources were T cells, B-cell-depleted T cells, or PBMCs; the material itself was cDNA or gDNA.

The authors' processing: Researchers report that nucleated cell counts were estimated from reference gene primer amplification. TCRdb's copy holds only in-frame clones and misses some; the assay was immunoSEQ multiplex PCR. That table supplies the V and J calls and clone size; D and trimming were determined from the DNA. The sample has a few hundred thousand clones; 75% to 90% are singletons. V was trimmed by 0 bases and J by 0 bases, leaving 13 bases between them. The germline gives CDR1 SGHRS, CDR2 YFSETQ. This CDR3 has 16 amino acids. Sample: peripheral blood. This clonotype was sampled from a man aged 25 to 40 who had recovered from COVID-19. The chain uses TRBV5-1 and TRBJ2-7; D gene unclear. In DNA form, the CDR3 reads TGCGCCAGCAGCTTGGAGATCTTGGTGAGCTCCTACGAGCAGTACTTC. Translating gives CASSLEILVSSYEQYF. The full variable domain, with the rest looked up from reference TRBV5-1 and TRBJ2-7, is KAGVTQTPRYLIKTRGQQVTLSCSPISGHRSVSWYQQTPGQGLQFLFEYFSETQRNKGNFPGRFSGRQFSNSRSEMNVSTLELGDSALYLCASSLEILVSSYEQYFGPGTRLTVT.